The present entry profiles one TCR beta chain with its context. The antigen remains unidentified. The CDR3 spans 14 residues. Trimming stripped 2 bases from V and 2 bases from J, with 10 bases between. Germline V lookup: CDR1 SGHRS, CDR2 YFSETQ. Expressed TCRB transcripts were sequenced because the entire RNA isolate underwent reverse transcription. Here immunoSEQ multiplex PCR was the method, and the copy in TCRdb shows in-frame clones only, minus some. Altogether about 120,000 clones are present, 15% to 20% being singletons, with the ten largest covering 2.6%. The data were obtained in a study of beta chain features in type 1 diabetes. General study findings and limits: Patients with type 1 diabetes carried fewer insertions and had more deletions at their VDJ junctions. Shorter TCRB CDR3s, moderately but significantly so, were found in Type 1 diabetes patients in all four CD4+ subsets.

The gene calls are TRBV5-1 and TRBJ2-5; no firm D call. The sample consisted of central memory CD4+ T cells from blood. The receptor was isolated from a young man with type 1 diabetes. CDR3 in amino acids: CASSFVGRQETQYF. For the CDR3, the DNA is TGCGCCAGCAGCTTCGTAGGGCGTCAAGAGACCCAGTACTTC.